This T cell receptor (beta chain) is from a study of T cell changes during pregnancy in multiple sclerosis. The assay was immunoSEQ multiplex PCR, and TCRdb's table has in-frame clones only and misses some. Here the sample spans under 95,000 clones, approximately 92% being singletons. CDR3 length: 14 amino acids. Unmatched junction bases numbered 6, after V lost 10 bases and J lost 4 bases. Germline V CDR1 and CDR2: LNHDA, SQIVND (reference sequence). This chain links TRBV19 with TRBJ2-2, with 10 bases lining up with TRBD1. This material consisted of peripheral blood, taken after pregnancy. This TCR was recovered from a female donor with multiple sclerosis, enrolled in a pregnancy study. The chain's CDR3 is CATGQGVPTGELFF. The CDR3 bases are TGTGCCACTGGACAGGGGGTCCCCACCGGGGAGCTGTTTTTT. The entire variable domain, with the rest obtained from reference TRBV19 and TRBJ2-2, is as follows: DGGITQSPKYLFRKEGQNVTLSCEQNLNHDAMYWYRQDPGQGLRLIYYSQIVNDFQKGDIAEGYSVSREKKESFPLTVTSAQKNPTAFYLCATGQGVPTGELFFGEGSRLTVL.